A single sample is the source of the 8 T cell receptor beta chains below, sequenced in a study of blood T cell repertoires in COVID-19. The repertoire was sequenced with immunoSEQ multiplex PCR; TCRdb's copy has only in-frame clones and lacks some. The profile shows 200,000 to 250,000 clones, roughly 80% of them singletons. Sequenced: peripheral blood. Source of these receptors: a woman older than 75 with acute or convalescent COVID-19.

This CDR3 reads CASREQESGNTIYF. In DNA form, the CDR3 reads TGTGCCAGTAGAGAACAGGAGTCCGGAAACACCATATATTTT. The chain combines TRBV19 with TRBJ1-3, with D maybe TRBD1 (5 bases). V was trimmed by 6 bases and J by 4 bases, leaving 13 bases between them. Germline V gene lookup returns CDR1 LNHDA and CDR2 SQIVND (reference sequence). The CDR3 consists of 14 residues. Drawing the rest from reference TRBV19 and TRBJ1-3, the complete variable domain is DGGITQSPKYLFRKEGQNVTLSCEQNLNHDAMYWYRQDPGQGLRLIYYSQIVNDFQKGDIAEGYSVSREKKESFPLTVTSAQKNPTAFYLCASREQESGNTIYFGEGSWLTVV.

This clone has only a few counts. This sequence joins TRBV7-6 and TRBJ1-5, with 7 nucleotides matching TRBD1. The CDR3 is 15 residues long. CDR1 is SGHVS and CDR2 is FNYEAQ in the germline V gene. Trimming cost V 1 base and J 4 bases; bases outside gene matches: 4. The CDR3 is CASSLGGTANQPQHF. The CDR3, as DNA: TGTGCCAGCAGCTTAGGGGGGACAGCAAATCAGCCCCAGCATTTT.

This clone was seen just once. The CDR3, as DNA: TGTGCCAGCTCACGACTCTACGACAGGGTGGGGGAGCTGTTTTTT. Translating it yields CASSRLYDRVGELFF. The chain combines TRBV18 with TRBJ2-2; 7 bases match TRBD1. This CDR3 is built from 15 residues. Germline-derived CDR1 and CDR2 are KGHSH and LQKENI. V was clipped by 4 bases and J by 8 bases; unmatched bases: 10.

The rearrangement uses TRBV28 and TRBJ2-2; 13 nucleotides line up with TRBD2. The CDR3 is made up of 22 amino acids. The germline gives CDR1 MDHEN, CDR2 SYDVKM. The V segment lost 4 bases and the J segment 6 bases; nucleotides outside the gene matches: 23. Here the CDR3 DNA reads TGTGCCAGCAGTTCTGATGGGGGGCGCATCGGTACTAGCGGGAGGGCCCCCGGGGAGCTGTTTTTT. Protein sequence: CASSSDGGRIGTSGRAPGELFF.

This clone was recorded only once. This chain uses TRBV2 with TRBJ2-7, with 10 bases lining up with TRBD1. CDR1 SNHLY and CDR2 FYNNEI come from the germline V gene. The CDR3 sequence is 17 residues long. The junction had 16 bases not matched to a gene; V was cut back by 8 bases and J by 3 bases. CDR3 sequence (DNA): TGTGCCAGCGAAGGTTGGGACAGGGGCTTTTCTCACTACGAGCAGTACTTC. As protein: CASEGWDRGFSHYEQYF.

This chain joins TRBV7-3 and TRBJ2-5, with D perhaps TRBD1 (6 bases). With 5 bases removed from V and 5 bases from J, the gap between germline ends came to 18 bases. Looked up from germline, CDR1 is SGHTA and CDR2 is FQGTGA. CDR3 length: 15 amino acids. As DNA, the CDR3 is TGTGCCAGCAGCACCCACGGCGCCAGGGGTGAGACCCAGTACTTC. Translating it yields CASSTHGARGETQYF.

This clone was found once. The chain joins TRBV3-1 (or the pseudogene TRBV3-2) to TRBJ1-4, with unresolved D. The CDR3 has 20 amino acids. Germline V CDR1 and CDR2: LGHDT, YNNKEL (reference sequence). V lost 4 bases to trimming and J lost 0 bases, with 24 bases between them. The CDR3 bases are TGTGCCAGCAGCCTTTCAAAGGGAGCGTTTACTCAATCAACTAATGAAAAACTGTTTTTT. This translates into CASSLSKGAFTQSTNEKLFF.

The chain is built from TRBV24-1 and TRBJ2-3; D uncertain. The CDR3 runs 17 residues. In germline, CDR1 is KGHDR, CDR2 SFDVKD. Trimming took off 3 bases at V and 0 bases at J, with 15 bases between the two ends. As DNA, the CDR3 is TGTGCCACCAGTGATGAGAGATTCCCCTCTAGCACAGATACGCAGTATTTT. This gives the protein CATSDERFPSSTDTQYF.